The rows below give T cell receptor beta chains drawn from one sample of a study of Graves' ophthalmopathy and Graves' hyperthyroidism. TCRdb reprocessed the multiplex PCR reads via MiXCR and lists one record per CDR3 protein. Seen here are about 500,000 distinct CDR3 sequences, approximately 35% observed once, and the top ten hold roughly 4%. Input material: peripheral blood or thyroid tissue (not recorded which). These receptors were collected from an adult man with Graves' hyperthyroidism. Each CDR3 is given with its conserved first and last residue. D genes are given only for firm matches. Some rows have no size entry. The others give once, few or many, or a class for an expanded clone.

abundance,d_gene,len,v_gene,j_gene,CDR3aa,CDR3nt
-,TRBD1,16,TRBV6-5,TRBJ1-6,CASSESSDRGYSPLHF,TGCGCCAGCAGTGAGTCGAGTGACAGGGGCTATTCACCCCTCCACTTT
many,TRBD1,13,TRBV6-5,TRBJ2-5,CASIPPGGETQYF,TGTGCCAGCATCCCCCCAGGGGGAGAGACCCAGTACTTC
-,-,16,TRBV7-9,TRBJ2-5,CASSKLGGWGQETQYF,TGTGCCAGCAGCAAGCTAGGAGGATGGGGCCAAGAGACCCAGTACTTC
-,TRBD1,14,TRBV7-8,TRBJ2-7,CASRDTGGFDEQYF,TGTGCCAGCAGGGATACAGGGGGCTTTGACGAGCAGTACTTC
-,TRBD1,14,TRBV29-1,TRBJ1-1,CSEGQGTGYTEAFF,TGCAGCGAAGGGCAAGGGACAGGGTACACTGAAGCTTTCTTT
-,-,14,TRBV7-6,TRBJ2-1,CASSLVETDNEQLF,TGTGCCAGCAGCTTAGTAGAGACAGACAATGAGCAGCTCTTC
many,-,16,TRBV20-1,TRBJ1-4,CSAEGPRGRYAEKLFF,TGCAGTGCCGAGGGTCCCAGGGGCCGATATGCTGAAAAACTGTTTTTT
few,TRBD1,15,TRBV30,TRBJ1-2,CAWSHDRAEVRSYTF,TGTGCCTGGAGTCACGACAGGGCGGAGGTTCGAAGCTACACCTTC
-,TRBD2,16,TRBV2,TRBJ2-3,CASSEASLAGADTQYF,TGTGCCAGCAGTGAAGCCTCGCTAGCGGGGGCAGATACGCAGTATTTT
many,-,14,TRBV25-1,TRBJ1-2,CASSPPAVVNGYTF,TGTGCCAGCAGTCCCCCGGCGGTGGTCAATGGCTACACCTTC
many,TRBD2,11,TRBV20-1,TRBJ2-7,CSAAGNYEQYF,TGCAGTGCAGCGGGAAATTACGAGCAGTACTTC
-,-,14,TRBV2,TRBJ2-5,CASGREFQGETQYF,TGTGCCAGCGGCCGTGAGTTCCAGGGTGAGACCCAGTACTTC
many,-,11,TRBV6-1,TRBJ1-2,CASQGGGGYTF,TGTGCCAGCCAGGGCGGCGGGGGCTACACCTTC
many,TRBD1,14,TRBV7-9,TRBJ2-7,CASSLQGAQHEQYF,TGTGCCAGCAGCCTACAGGGGGCGCAACACGAGCAGTACTTC
-,TRBD2,16,TRBV3-1,TRBJ2-5,CASSHLAGAQGETQYF,TGTGCCAGCAGCCATTTAGCGGGGGCCCAGGGAGAGACCCAGTACTTC
many,TRBD1,14,TRBV9,TRBJ1-2,CASSGTGTVHGYTF,TGTGCCAGCAGCGGAACCGGGACAGTTCATGGCTACACCTTC
-,-,15,TRBV7-9,TRBJ2-5,CASGAWGGWQETQYF,TGTGCCAGCGGTGCCTGGGGGGGCTGGCAAGAGACCCAGTACTTC
-,TRBD2,15,TRBV6-5,TRBJ2-5,CASSVSGSFQETQYF,TGTGCCAGCAGTGTTAGCGGGAGCTTCCAGGAGACCCAGTACTTC
-,TRBD2,16,TRBV7-8,TRBJ2-5,CASSFGGTRLGETQYF,TGTGCCAGCAGCTTCGGGGGGACTAGGTTAGGAGAGACCCAGTACTTC
many,TRBD1,15,TRBV6-5,TRBJ2-5,CASSKGQGTGETQYF,TGTGCCAGCAGTAAGGGACAGGGGACCGGAGAGACCCAGTACTTC
many,-,14,TRBV5-1,TRBJ2-7,CASSGGLTTYEQYF,TGCGCCAGCAGCGGTGGACTAACCACCTACGAGCAGTACTTC
-,-,14,TRBV30,TRBJ2-7,CAWSRTSNPYEQYF,TGTGCCTGGAGTCGGACATCCAACCCCTACGAGCAGTACTTC
many,TRBD1,16,TRBV4-1,TRBJ2-5,CASSRLGQGLQETQYF,TGCGCCAGCAGCCGATTGGGACAGGGCCTTCAAGAGACCCAGTACTTC
many,-,11,TRBV29-1,TRBJ2-7,CSALRQYEQYF,TGCAGCGCCCTTCGACAGTACGAGCAGTACTTC
few,TRBD2,18,TRBV14,TRBJ2-5,CASSQERSAGGIQETQYF,TGTGCCAGCAGCCAAGAAAGATCTGCGGGGGGGATTCAAGAGACCCAGTACTTC
-,-,17,TRBV20-1,TRBJ2-7,CSARGPSSKGSSYEQYF,TGCAGTGCTAGAGGACCAAGCTCGAAGGGGAGCTCCTACGAGCAGTACTTC
-,TRBD2,13,TRBV12-3/TRBV12-4,TRBJ2-7,CASSLRDYNEQYF,TGTGCCAGCAGCCTCCGGGACTACAATGAGCAGTACTTC
few,-,14,TRBV20-1,TRBJ2-5,CSARKEPVLETQYF,TGCAGTGCTAGAAAGGAGCCGGTTCTGGAGACCCAGTACTTC
-,-,13,TRBV7-9,TRBJ2-7,CASSRLRGREQYF,TGCGCCAGCAGCCGCTTACGGGGGCGGGAGCAGTACTTC
few,-,14,TRBV5-1,TRBJ2-5,CASSLSGLEKTQYF,TGCGCCAGCAGCTTGTCTGGCTTAGAAAAGACCCAGTACTTC
many,-,13,TRBV29-1,TRBJ2-7,CSGMIPGTYEQYF,TGCAGCGGTATGATTCCGGGTACCTACGAGCAGTACTTC
-,-,13,TRBV29-1,TRBJ2-3,CSVQGGPGDTQYF,TGCAGCGTCCAAGGAGGGCCCGGAGATACGCAGTATTTT
-,TRBD1,19,TRBV7-2,TRBJ1-6,CASSQKSRDRGPADSPLHF,TGCGCCAGCAGCCAAAAAAGCCGGGACAGGGGGCCGGCGGATTCACCCCTCCACTTT
-,TRBD2,16,TRBV24-1,TRBJ2-3,CATSDWTSGNTDTQYF,TGTGCCACCAGTGACTGGACTAGCGGAAACACAGATACGCAGTATTTT
-,-,12,TRBV9,TRBJ2-7,CASRGPLDEQYF,TGTGCCAGCAGGGGACCCCTGGACGAGCAGTACTTC
many,-,13,TRBV19,TRBJ1-1,CASSTTGRTEAFF,TGTGCCAGTAGTACAACAGGGAGGACTGAAGCTTTCTTT
few,-,9,TRBV10-3,TRBJ1-5,CAISEPQHF,TGTGCCATCAGTGAGCCCCAGCATTTT
few,TRBD2,12,TRBV14,TRBJ2-5,CASSLAGGTQYF,TGTGCCAGCAGCTTAGCGGGCGGGACCCAGTACTTC
-,-,14,TRBV6-5,TRBJ1-2,CASSYVGQNYGYTF,TGTGCCAGCAGTTACGTCGGACAGAACTATGGCTACACCTTC
-,-,15,TRBV2,TRBJ2-7,CASSEELVTSYEQYF,TGTGCCAGCAGTGAAGAGTTAGTCACCTCCTACGAGCAGTACTTC
many,-,15,TRBV20-1,TRBJ1-1,CSAERRSGTNTEAFF,TGCAGTGCTGAGCGGCGTTCAGGGACCAACACTGAAGCTTTCTTT